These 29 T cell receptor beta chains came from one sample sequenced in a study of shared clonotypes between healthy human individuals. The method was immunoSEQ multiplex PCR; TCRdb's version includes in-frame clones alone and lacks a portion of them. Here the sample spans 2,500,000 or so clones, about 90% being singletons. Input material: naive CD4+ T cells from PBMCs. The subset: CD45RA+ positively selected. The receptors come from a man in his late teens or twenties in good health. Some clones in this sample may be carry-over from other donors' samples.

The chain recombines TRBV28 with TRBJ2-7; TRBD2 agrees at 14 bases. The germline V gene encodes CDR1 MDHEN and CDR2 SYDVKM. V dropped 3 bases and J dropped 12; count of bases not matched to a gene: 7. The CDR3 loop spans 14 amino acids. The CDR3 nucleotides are TGTGCCAGCAGTTTCGGACTAGCGGGAGGTCGGCGGTACTTC. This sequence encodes CASSFGLAGGRRYF.

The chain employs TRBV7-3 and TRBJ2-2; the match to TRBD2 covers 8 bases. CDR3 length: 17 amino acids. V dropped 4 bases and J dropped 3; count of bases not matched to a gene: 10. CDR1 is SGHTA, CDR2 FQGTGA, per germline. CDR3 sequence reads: CASSSQGPGGDTGELFF. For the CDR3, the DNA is TGTGCCAGCAGCTCACAAGGGCCGGGAGGGGACACCGGGGAGCTGTTTTTT.

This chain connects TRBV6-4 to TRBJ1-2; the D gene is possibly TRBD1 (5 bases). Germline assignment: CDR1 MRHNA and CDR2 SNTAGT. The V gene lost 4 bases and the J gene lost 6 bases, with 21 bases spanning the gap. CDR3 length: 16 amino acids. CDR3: CASSGSGLPTPDGYTF. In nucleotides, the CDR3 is TGTGCCAGCAGTGGATCGGGACTCCCGACCCCTGATGGCTACACCTTC.

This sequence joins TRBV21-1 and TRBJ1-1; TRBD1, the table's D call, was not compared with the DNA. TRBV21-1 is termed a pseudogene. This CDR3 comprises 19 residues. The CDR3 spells CASSLRVGTGDFSNTEAFF. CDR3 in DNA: TGTGCCAGCAGCCTGAGGGTGGGGACAGGGGATTTTTCGAACACTGAAGCTTTCTTT.

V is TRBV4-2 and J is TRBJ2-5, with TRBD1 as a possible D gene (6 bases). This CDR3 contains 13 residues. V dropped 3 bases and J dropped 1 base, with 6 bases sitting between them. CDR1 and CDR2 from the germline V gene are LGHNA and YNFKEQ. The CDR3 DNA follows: TGTGCCAGCAGCCAGGGGGCCCAAGAGACCCAGTACTTC. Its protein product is CASSQGAQETQYF.

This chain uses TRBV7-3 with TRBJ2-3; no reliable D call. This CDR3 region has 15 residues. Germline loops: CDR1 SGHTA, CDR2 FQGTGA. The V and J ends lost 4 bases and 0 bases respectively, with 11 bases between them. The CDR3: CASSSLGSSTDTQYF. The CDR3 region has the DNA TGTGCCAGCAGCTCTCTCGGTTCTAGCACAGATACGCAGTATTTT. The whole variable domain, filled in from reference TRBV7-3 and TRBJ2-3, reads GAGVSQTPSNKVTEKGKYVELRCDPISGHTALYWYRQSLGQGPEFLIYFQGTGAADDSGLPNDRFFAVRPEGSVSTLKIQRTERGDSAVYLCASSSLGSSTDTQYFGPGTRLTVL.

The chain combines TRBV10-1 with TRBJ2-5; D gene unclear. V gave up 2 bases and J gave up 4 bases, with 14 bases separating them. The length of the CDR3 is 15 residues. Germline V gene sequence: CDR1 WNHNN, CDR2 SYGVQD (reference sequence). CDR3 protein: CASSESDIWGETQYF. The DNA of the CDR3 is TGCGCCAGCAGTGAGAGCGATATTTGGGGAGAGACCCAGTACTTC.

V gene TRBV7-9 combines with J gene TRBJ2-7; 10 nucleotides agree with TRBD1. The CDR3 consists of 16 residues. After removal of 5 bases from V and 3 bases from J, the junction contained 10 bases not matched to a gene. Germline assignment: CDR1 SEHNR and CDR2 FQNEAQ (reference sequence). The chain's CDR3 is CASSTFGGTGVYEQYF. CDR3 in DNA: TGTGCCAGCAGCACCTTTGGGGGGACAGGGGTCTACGAGCAGTACTTC.

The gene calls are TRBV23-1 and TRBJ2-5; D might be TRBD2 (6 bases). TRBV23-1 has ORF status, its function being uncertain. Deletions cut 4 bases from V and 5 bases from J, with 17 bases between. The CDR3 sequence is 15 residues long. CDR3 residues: CASSPLPRRGETQYF. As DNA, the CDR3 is TGCGCCAGCAGTCCCCTACCCAGACGGGGGGAGACCCAGTACTTC.

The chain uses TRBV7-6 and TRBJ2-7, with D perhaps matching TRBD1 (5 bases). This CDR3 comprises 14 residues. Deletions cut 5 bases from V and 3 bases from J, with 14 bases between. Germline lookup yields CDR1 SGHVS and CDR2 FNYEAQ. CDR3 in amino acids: CASSPRQFLYEQYF. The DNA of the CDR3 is TGTGCCAGCAGCCCCCGACAGTTTCTCTACGAGCAGTACTTC.

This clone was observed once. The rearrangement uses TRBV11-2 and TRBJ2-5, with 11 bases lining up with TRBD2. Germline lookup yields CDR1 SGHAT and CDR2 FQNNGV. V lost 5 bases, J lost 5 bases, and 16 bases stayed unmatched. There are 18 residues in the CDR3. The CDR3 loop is CASSPRGSGRAAVETQYF. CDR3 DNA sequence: TGTGCCAGCAGCCCTCGGGGTAGCGGGAGGGCCGCCGTCGAGACCCAGTACTTC.

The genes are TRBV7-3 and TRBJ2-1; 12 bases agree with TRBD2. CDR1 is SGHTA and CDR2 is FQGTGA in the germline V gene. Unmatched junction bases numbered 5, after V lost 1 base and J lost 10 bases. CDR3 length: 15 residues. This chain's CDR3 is CASSLMTSGGSEQFF. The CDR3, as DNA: TGTGCCAGCAGCTTAATGACTAGCGGGGGAAGCGAGCAGTTCTTC.

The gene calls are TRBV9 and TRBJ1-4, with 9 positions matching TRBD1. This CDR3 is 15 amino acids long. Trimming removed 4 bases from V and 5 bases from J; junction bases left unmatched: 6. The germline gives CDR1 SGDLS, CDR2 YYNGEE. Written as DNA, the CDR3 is TGTGCCAGCAGCTTGACCGGGACAGGGAATGAAAAACTGTTTTTT. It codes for CASSLTGTGNEKLFF. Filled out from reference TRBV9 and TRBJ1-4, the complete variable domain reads DSGVTQTPKHLITATGQRVTLRCSPRSGDLSVYWYQQSLDQGLQFLIQYYNGEERAKGNILERFSAQQFPDLHSELNLSSLELGDSALYFCASSLTGTGNEKLFFGSGTQLSVL.

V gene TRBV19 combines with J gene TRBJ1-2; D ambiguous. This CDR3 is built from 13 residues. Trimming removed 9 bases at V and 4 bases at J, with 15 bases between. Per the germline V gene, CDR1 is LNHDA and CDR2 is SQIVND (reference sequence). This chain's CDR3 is CASRTIGSYGYTF. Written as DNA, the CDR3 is TGTGCCAGCAGGACCATCGGGTCCTATGGCTACACCTTC. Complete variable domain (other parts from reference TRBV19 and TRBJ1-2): DGGITQSPKYLFRKEGQNVTLSCEQNLNHDAMYWYRQDPGQGLRLIYYSQIVNDFQKGDIAEGYSVSREKKESFPLTVTSAQKNPTAFYLCASRTIGSYGYTFGSGTRLTVV.

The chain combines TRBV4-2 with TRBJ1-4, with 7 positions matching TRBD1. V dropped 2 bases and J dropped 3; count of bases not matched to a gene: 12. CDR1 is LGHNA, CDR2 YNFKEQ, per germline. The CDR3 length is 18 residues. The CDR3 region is CASSQSPGGVAANEKLFF. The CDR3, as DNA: TGTGCCAGCAGCCAATCGCCAGGGGGGGTCGCGGCTAATGAAAAACTGTTTTTT.

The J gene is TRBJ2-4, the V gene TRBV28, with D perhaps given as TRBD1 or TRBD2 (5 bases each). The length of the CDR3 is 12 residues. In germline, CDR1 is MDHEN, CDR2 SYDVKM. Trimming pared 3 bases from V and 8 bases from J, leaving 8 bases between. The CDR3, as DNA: TGTGCCAGCAGTTTTGGGACGGACATTCAGTACTTC. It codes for CASSFGTDIQYF.

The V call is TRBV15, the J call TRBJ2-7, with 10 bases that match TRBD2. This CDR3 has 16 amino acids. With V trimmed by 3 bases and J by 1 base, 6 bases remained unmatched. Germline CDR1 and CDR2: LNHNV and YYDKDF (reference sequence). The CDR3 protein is CATSRGWTSGSYEQYF. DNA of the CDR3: TGTGCCACCAGCAGGGGGTGGACTAGCGGATCCTACGAGCAGTACTTC.

In DNA, the CDR3 is TGTGCCAGCAGGCGAAAATTTTTGGACACTGAAGCTTTCTTT. It translates to CASRRKFLDTEAFF. The chain employs TRBV2 and TRBJ1-1; D is uncertain. V was pared by 6 bases and J by 3 bases, with 14 bases between. The CDR3 loop spans 14 amino acids. Germline CDR1 and CDR2: SNHLY and FYNNEI.

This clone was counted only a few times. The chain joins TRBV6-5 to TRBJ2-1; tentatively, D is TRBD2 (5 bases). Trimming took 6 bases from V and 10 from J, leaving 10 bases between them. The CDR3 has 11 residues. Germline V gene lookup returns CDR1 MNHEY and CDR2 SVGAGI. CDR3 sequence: CASRGSREQFF. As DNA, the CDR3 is TGTGCCAGCAGGGGGAGTCGCGAGCAGTTCTTC.

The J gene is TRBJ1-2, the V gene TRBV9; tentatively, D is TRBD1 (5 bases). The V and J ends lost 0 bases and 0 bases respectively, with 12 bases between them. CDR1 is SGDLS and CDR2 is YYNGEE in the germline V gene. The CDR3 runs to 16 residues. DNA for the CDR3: TGTGCCAGCAGCGTAGACTGGACACCGGCTAACTATGGCTACACCTTC. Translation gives CASSVDWTPANYGYTF.

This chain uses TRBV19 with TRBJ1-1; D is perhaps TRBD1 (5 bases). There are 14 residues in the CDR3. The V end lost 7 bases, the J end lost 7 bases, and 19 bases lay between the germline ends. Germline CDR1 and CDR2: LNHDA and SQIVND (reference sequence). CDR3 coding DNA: TGTGCCAGTACCCTGAGAGGGGAAAGGGGTGAAGCTTTCTTT. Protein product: CASTLRGERGEAFF.

CDR3 in amino acids: CASSWGTGTYEQYF. CDR3 in DNA: TGCGCCAGCAGCTGGGGTACAGGTACCTACGAGCAGTACTTC. The rearrangement uses TRBV5-1 and TRBJ2-7; tentative D call: TRBD1 (5 bases). CDR3 length: 14 residues. Germline V CDR1 and CDR2: SGHRS, YFSETQ. V shed 3 bases and J shed 2 bases, with 12 bases lying between them.

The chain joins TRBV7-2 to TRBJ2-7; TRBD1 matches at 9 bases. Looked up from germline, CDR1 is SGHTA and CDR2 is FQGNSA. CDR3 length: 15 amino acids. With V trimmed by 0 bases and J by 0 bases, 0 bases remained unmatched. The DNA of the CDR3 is TGTGCCAGCAGCTTAGCGACAGGGGGCTCCTACGAGCAGTACTTC. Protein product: CASSLATGGSYEQYF. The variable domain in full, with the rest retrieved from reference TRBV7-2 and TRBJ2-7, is GAGVSQSPSNKVTEKGKDVELRCDPISGHTALYWYRQSLGQGLEFLIYFQGNSAPDKSGLPSDRFSAERTGGSVSTLTIQRTQQEDSAVYLCASSLATGGSYEQYFGPGTRLTVT.

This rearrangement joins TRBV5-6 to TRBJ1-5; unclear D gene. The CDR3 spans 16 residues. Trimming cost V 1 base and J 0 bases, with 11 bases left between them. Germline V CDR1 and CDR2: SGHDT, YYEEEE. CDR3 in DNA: TGTGCCAGCAGCTTGCATGGAACTTATAGCAATCAGCCCCAGCATTTT. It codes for CASSLHGTYSNQPQHF.

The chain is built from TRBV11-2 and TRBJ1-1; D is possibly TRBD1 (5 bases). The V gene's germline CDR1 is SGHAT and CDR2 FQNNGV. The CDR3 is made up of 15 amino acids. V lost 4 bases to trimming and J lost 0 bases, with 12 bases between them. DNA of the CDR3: TGTGCCAGCAGCTATAACAGGTTGGTGAACACTGAAGCTTTCTTT. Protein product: CASSYNRLVNTEAFF. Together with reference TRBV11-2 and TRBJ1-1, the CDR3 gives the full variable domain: EAGVAQSPRYKIIEKRQSVAFWCNPISGHATLYWYQQILGQGPKLLIQFQNNGVVDDSQLPKDRFSAERLKGVDSTLKIQPAKLEDSAVYLCASSYNRLVNTEAFFGQGTRLTVV.

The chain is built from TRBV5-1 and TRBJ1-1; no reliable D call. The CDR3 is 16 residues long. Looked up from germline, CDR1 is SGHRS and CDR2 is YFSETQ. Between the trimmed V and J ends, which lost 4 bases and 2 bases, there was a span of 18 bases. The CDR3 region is CASSVTRAAGNTEAFF. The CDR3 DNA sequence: TGCGCCAGCAGCGTCACGAGGGCTGCCGGTAACACTGAAGCTTTCTTT.

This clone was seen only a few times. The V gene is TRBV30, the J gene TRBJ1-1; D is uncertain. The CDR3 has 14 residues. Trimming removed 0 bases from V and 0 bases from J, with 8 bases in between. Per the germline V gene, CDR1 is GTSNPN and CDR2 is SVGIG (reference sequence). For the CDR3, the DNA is TGTGCCTGGAGTGTTGGTCCATTGAACACTGAAGCTTTCTTT. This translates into CAWSVGPLNTEAFF.

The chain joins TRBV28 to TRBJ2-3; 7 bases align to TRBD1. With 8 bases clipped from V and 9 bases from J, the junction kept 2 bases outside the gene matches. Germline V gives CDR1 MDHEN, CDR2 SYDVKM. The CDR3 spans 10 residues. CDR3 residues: CASEGQTQYF. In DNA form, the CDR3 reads TGTGCCAGCGAGGGACAGACGCAGTATTTT.

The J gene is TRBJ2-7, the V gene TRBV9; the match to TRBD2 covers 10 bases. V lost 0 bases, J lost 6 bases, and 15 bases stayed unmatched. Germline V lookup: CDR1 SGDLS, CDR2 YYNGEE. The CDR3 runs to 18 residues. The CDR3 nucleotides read TGTGCCAGCAGCGTAGGCCGCACTAGCGGGAAGAACCCCCTCGAGCAGTACTTC. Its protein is CASSVGRTSGKNPLEQYF.